This T cell receptor (beta chain) was sequenced in a study of identifying expanded T cells in peripheral blood. J lost 6 bases, V lost 4 bases, and 2 bases had no gene match. Looked up from germline, CDR1 is MNHEY and CDR2 is SVGAGI. The CDR3 is 14 residues long. Profiled with immunoSEQ multiplex PCR; TCRdb holds only in-frame clones, not every one. The data hold over 100,000 clones, with around 90% observed a single time. The chain combines TRBV6-5 with TRBJ1-6, with 8 bases fitting TRBD1. The receptor comes from a person aged 18-69 years in good health. Sequencing was performed on blood. The CDR3 DNA follows: TGTGCCAGCAGTTTCACAGGGGGTAATTCACCCCTCCACTTT. Protein: CASSFTGGNSPLHF.